These 14 T cell receptor beta chains came from one sample sequenced in a study of beta chain features in type 1 diabetes. Study results and caveats: Moderate but significant shortening of TCRB CDR3s was recorded in all four CD4+ subsets from Type 1 diabetes patients.

The antigens these receptors bind are not known. Expressed TCRB transcripts were sequenced because the entire RNA isolate underwent reverse transcription. Only in-frame clones appear in the TCRdb table, and some are missing; sequencing was by immunoSEQ multiplex PCR. The table includes around 280,000 clones, 15% detected once. Specimen: naive CD4+ T cells from blood. The receptor set was obtained from a man younger than 30 with type 1 diabetes.

The rearrangement uses TRBV19 and TRBJ1-5; 10 nucleotides agree with TRBD1. Germline CDR1 LNHDA, CDR2 SQIVND (reference sequence). The CDR3 extends over 14 amino acids. The V and J ends lost 8 bases and 3 bases, in that order; junction bases with no gene match: 4. The CDR3 DNA sequence: TGTGCCAGTTACGACAGGGGGCTCAATCAGCCCCAGCATTTT. It translates to CASYDRGLNQPQHF.

This rearrangement joins TRBV5-4 to TRBJ2-1; 9 positions agree with TRBD2. CDR1 SGHNT and CDR2 YYREEE come from the germline V gene (reference sequence). There are 17 residues in the CDR3. Trimming cost V 0 bases and J 7 bases; bases outside gene matches: 11. CDR3 sequence reads: CASSLETLGTSMNEQFF. For the CDR3, the DNA is TGTGCCAGCAGCTTGGAAACTCTCGGGACTAGCATGAATGAGCAGTTCTTC.

This clone has a handful of counts. The chain couples TRBV19 to TRBJ2-1, with 7 bases fitting TRBD2. CDR1 is LNHDA and CDR2 is SQIVND in the germline V gene (reference sequence). The V segment lost 5 bases and the J segment 10 bases; nucleotides outside the gene matches: 5. CDR3 size: 12 residues. CDR3 protein: CASSQLLAEQFF. In DNA form, the CDR3 reads TGTGCCAGTAGTCAATTACTAGCGGAGCAGTTCTTC.

The chain employs TRBV4-2 and TRBJ2-5, with a possible D match to TRBD2 (5 bases). Looked up from germline, CDR1 is LGHNA and CDR2 is YNFKEQ. The CDR3 has 15 residues. The germline V and J ends were trimmed by 1 base and 2 bases, with 11 bases remaining between them. CDR3 amino acids: CASSQARRRQETQYF. DNA for the CDR3: TGTGCCAGCAGCCAAGCGCGGAGGAGGCAAGAGACCCAGTACTTC.

In its sample, this clone was seen a few times. The J gene is TRBJ1-1, the V gene TRBV6-1; 7 bases are a match to TRBD1. CDR3 length: 13 residues. Germline V lookup: CDR1 MNHNS, CDR2 SASEGT. Trimming removed 0 bases from V and 8 bases from J; junction bases left unmatched: 3. CDR3 residues: CASSEARRGEAFF. The CDR3 coding sequence is TGTGCCAGCAGTGAAGCGCGCAGGGGGGAAGCTTTCTTT.

The chain links TRBV7-9 to TRBJ2-2, with 9 bases identical to TRBD2. V was pared by 8 bases and J by 6 bases, with 10 bases of the junction left unmatched. This CDR3 region has 15 residues. Per the germline V gene, CDR1 is SEHNR and CDR2 is FQNEAQ (reference sequence). CDR3 sequence reads: CASQAGGLTSGELFF. The CDR3 bases are TGTGCCAGCCAAGCGGGAGGCCTGACATCCGGGGAGCTGTTTTTT.

This sequence joins TRBV15 and TRBJ2-5, with a possible D match to TRBD1 (5 bases). The CDR3 sequence is 15 residues long. Trimming pared 1 base from V and 5 bases from J, leaving 14 bases between. Germline CDR1 reads LNHNV; CDR2 reads YYDKDF (reference sequence). The DNA for the CDR3 is TGTGCCACCAGCAGAGGACAGCCCCTCCGGGAGACCCAGTACTTC. Amino acid sequence: CATSRGQPLRETQYF.

This clone came up a few times. The chain joins TRBV28 to TRBJ2-1; maybe TRBD1 (5 bases). CDR3 size: 14 residues. Between the trimmed V and J ends, which lost 6 bases and 3 bases, there was a span of 12 bases. Germline V gene sequence: CDR1 MDHEN, CDR2 SYDVKM. The CDR3 DNA is TGTGCCAGCAGGAATGGACAATACTACAATGAGCAGTTCTTC. This translates into CASRNGQYYNEQFF.

In this sample, this clone turned up a few times. The chain carries TRBV5-1 and TRBJ1-1, with 9 bases aligning to TRBD1. Germline CDR1 and CDR2: SGHRS and YFSETQ. The CDR3 runs 16 residues. Trimming cost V 5 bases and J 4 bases; bases outside gene matches: 12. CDR3 nucleotide sequence: TGCGCCAGCAGAAGGACAGGGGCAACCGTTAGCACTGAAGCTTTCTTT. Its translation: CASRRTGATVSTEAFF.

V usage is TRBV11-2 and J usage is TRBJ1-1; no definite D call. V lost 3 bases and J 1 base, leaving 6 bases between the germline ends. Germline loops: CDR1 SGHAT, CDR2 FQNNGV. The CDR3 spans 13 residues. CDR3 loop: CASSFGRNTEAFF. The DNA for the CDR3 is TGTGCCAGCAGCTTTGGTAGGAACACTGAAGCTTTCTTT.

This clone was counted a few times. Distinct nucleotide sequences in the sample also encode this CDR3. This chain links TRBV30 with TRBJ2-1; tentative D call: TRBD1 (5 bases). The CDR3 runs to 12 residues. Germline assignment: CDR1 GTSNPN and CDR2 SVGIG (reference sequence). Trimming removed 1 base at V and 6 bases at J, with 7 bases between. In DNA form, the CDR3 reads TGTGCCTGGAGTGGTCAGGGCAATGAGCAGTTCTTC. As protein: CAWSGQGNEQFF.

The chain couples TRBV2 to TRBJ2-7; perhaps TRBD2 as D (6 bases). Germline V gene lookup returns CDR1 SNHLY and CDR2 FYNNEI. This CDR3 contains 14 residues. Trimming shortened V by 7 bases and J by 0 bases, and 13 bases separated the two germline ends. The CDR3 nucleotides are TGTGCCAGCAAAGAGAGCGGGCACTCCTACGAGCAGTACTTC. This translates into CASKESGHSYEQYF.

The gene calls are TRBV30 and TRBJ2-3; a possible D gene is TRBD2 (5 bases). The CDR3 consists of 13 residues. V was trimmed by 2 bases and J by 2 bases, leaving 8 bases between them. Germline-derived CDR1 and CDR2 are GTSNPN and SVGIG (reference sequence). The CDR3 loop reads CAWSKRTTDTQYF. The DNA for the CDR3 is TGTGCCTGGAGTAAGCGGACCACAGATACGCAGTATTTT.

This clone was detected a few times. This chain uses TRBV6-5 with TRBJ2-4; tentative D call: TRBD2 (6 bases). CDR1 and CDR2 (germline): MNHEY, SVGAGI. CDR3 length equals 15 residues. The V and J ends lost 2 bases and 6 bases respectively, with 14 bases between them. The CDR3 spells CASSYVAGWVNIQYF. CDR3 DNA: TGTGCCAGCAGTTACGTGGCGGGGTGGGTAAACATTCAGTACTTC.